These T cell receptor beta chains were read from a single sample in a study of blood T cell repertoires in COVID-19. Profiled with immunoSEQ multiplex PCR; TCRdb holds only in-frame clones, not every one. The table records around 65,000 clones, approximately 80% of them present only once. Specimen: peripheral blood. These receptors were collected from a man aged 80 or over with active COVID-19. CDR3s include the opening cysteine and the closing phenylalanine or tryptophan. D genes are given only for firm matches. The size of a clone is reported for some rows only, either as once, few or many, or as a class for expanded clones.

J: TRBJ1-1
size: once
V: TRBV7-9
D: NA
DNA: TGTGCCAGTTTTCGGACACCCTTAGAAGCTTTCTTT
CDR3: CASFRTPLEAFF

J: TRBJ2-3
size: NA
V: TRBV7-9
D: NA
DNA: TGTGCCAGCAGCTCCAGAATGGCAGATACGCAGTATTTT
CDR3: CASSSRMADTQYF

J: TRBJ2-3
size: NA
V: TRBV27
D: TRBD2
DNA: TGTGCCAGCAGTTTATCGCGGACTAGCCCCACAGATACGCAGTATTTT
CDR3: CASSLSRTSPTDTQYF

J: TRBJ1-2
size: NA
V: TRBV6-5
D: NA
DNA: TGTGCCACCGAAACGACAGTAGGCTATGGCTACACCTTC
CDR3: CATETTVGYGYTF

J: TRBJ2-7
size: NA
V: TRBV7-9
D: TRBD1
DNA: TGTGCCAGCAGCTTAGATACCGGGGACAGGGGGTACGAGCAGTACTTC
CDR3: CASSLDTGDRGYEQYF

J: TRBJ2-3
size: NA
V: TRBV12-5
D: NA
DNA: TGTGCTAGTGGTTTGGTAGGGCTAGGAGGGGCGGATACGCAGTATTTT
CDR3: CASGLVGLGGADTQYF

J: TRBJ1-4
size: NA
V: TRBV2
D: TRBD1
DNA: TGTGCCAGCAGTGGTGGGACAGTGAATGAAAAACTGTTTTTT
CDR3: CASSGGTVNEKLFF

J: TRBJ1-6
size: NA
V: TRBV6-5
D: NA
DNA: TGTGCCAGCAGTTACTCGATGCAGACTTATAATTCACCCCTCCACTTT
CDR3: CASSYSMQTYNSPLHF

J: TRBJ1-5
size: NA
V: TRBV4-1
D: NA
DNA: TGCGCCAGCAGCGAGAGTCAGGTTCAGCCCCAGCATTTT
CDR3: CASSESQVQPQHF

J: TRBJ1-2
size: NA
V: TRBV2
D: NA
DNA: TGTGCCAGCAGTGAAGCAACAGGGACGGGAGGCTACACCTTC
CDR3: CASSEATGTGGYTF